Sequencing of this T cell receptor (beta chain) was carried out in a study of T cell repertoires in cytomegalovirus infection. In the study overall: CMV epitopes, recently identified HLA-C-restricted and well-studied HLA-B-restricted, were used. A matching HLA type, together with CMV infection, was signaled by public TCR beta signatures.

TCRdb recomputed calls from the reads with MiXCR, one row per CDR3 protein. The sample yields about 27,000 distinct CDR3 sequences, around a fifth seen once. This clonotype showed up just a few times. Its antigen remains unidentified. The CDR3 covers 14 residues. Germline-derived CDR1 and CDR2 are MNHEY and SVGEGT. J gave up 1 base and V 7 bases, and 7 bases lay outside the gene matches. The receptor comes from a human donor in good health (CMV status not recorded). Some clones in this sample may be carry-over from other donors' samples. Specimen: CD8+ T cells from cultured PBMCs, collected from culture after CMV antigen stimulation. The chain is built from TRBV6-2 or TRBV6-3 and TRBJ2-7; 7 nucleotides agree with TRBD2. CDR3 bases: TGTGCCAGCACCCCTCGCGGGGGATCCTACGAGCAGTACTTC. Protein sequence: CASTPRGGSYEQYF.